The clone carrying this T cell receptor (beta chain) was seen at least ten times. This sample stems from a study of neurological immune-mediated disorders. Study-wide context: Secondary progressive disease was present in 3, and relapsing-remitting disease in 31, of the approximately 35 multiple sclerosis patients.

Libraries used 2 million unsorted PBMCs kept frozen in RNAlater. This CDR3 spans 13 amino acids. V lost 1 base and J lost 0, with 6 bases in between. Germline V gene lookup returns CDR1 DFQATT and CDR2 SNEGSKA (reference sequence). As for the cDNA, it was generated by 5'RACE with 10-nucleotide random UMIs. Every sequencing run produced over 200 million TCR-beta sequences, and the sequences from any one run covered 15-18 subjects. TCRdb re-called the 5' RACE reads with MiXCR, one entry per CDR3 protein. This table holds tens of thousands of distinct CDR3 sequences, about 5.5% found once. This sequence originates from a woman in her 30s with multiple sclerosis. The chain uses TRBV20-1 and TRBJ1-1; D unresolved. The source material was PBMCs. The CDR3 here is CSARVTVNTEAFF. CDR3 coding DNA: TGCAGTGCTAGAGTCACAGTGAACACTGAAGCTTTCTTT.